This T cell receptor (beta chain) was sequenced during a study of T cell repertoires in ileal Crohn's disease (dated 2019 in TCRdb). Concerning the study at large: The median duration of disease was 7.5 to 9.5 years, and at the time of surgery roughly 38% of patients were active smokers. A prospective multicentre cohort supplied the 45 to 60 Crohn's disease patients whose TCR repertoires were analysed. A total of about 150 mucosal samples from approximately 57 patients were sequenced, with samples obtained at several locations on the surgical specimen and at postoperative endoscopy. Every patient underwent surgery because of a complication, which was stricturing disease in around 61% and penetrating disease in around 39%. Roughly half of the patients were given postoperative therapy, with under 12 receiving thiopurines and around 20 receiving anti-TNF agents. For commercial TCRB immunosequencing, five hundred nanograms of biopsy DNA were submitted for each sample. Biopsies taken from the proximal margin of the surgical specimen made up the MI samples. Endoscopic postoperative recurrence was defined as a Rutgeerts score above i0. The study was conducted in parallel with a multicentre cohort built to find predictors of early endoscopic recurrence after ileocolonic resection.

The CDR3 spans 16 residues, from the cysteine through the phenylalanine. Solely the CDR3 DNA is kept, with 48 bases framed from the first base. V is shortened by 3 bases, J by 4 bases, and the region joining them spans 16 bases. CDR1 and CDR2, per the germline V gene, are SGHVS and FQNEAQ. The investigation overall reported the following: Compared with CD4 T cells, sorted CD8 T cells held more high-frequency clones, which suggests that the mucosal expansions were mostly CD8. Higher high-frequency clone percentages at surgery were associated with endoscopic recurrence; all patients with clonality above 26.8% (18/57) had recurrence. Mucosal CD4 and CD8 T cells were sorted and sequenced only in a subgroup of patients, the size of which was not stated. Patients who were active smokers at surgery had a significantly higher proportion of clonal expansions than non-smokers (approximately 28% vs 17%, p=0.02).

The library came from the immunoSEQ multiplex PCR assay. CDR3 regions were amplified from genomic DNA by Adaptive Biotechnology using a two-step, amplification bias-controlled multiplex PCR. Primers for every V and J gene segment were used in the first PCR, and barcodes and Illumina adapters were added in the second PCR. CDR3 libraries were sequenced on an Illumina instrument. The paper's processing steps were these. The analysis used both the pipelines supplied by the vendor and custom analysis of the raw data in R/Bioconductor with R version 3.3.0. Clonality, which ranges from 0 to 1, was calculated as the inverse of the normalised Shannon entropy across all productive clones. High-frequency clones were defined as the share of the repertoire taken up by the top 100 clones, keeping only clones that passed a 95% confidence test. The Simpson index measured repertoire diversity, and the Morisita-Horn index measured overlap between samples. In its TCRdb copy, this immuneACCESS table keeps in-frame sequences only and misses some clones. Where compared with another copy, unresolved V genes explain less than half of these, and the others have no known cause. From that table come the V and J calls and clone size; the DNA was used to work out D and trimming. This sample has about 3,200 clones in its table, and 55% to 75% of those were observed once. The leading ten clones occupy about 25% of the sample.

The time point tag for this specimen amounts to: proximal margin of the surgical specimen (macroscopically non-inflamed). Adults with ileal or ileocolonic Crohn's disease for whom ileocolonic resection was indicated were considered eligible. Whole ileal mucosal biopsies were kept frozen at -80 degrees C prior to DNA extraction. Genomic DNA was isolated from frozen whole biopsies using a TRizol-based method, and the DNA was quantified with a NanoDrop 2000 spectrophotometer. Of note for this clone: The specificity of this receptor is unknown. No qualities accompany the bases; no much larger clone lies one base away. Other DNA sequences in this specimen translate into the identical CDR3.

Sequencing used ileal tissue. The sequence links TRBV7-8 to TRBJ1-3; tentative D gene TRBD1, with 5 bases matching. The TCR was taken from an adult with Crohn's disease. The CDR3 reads CASSFWDSGGGNTIYF. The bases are TGTGCCAGCAGCTTTTGGGACTCCGGTGGCGGAAACACCATATATTTT.